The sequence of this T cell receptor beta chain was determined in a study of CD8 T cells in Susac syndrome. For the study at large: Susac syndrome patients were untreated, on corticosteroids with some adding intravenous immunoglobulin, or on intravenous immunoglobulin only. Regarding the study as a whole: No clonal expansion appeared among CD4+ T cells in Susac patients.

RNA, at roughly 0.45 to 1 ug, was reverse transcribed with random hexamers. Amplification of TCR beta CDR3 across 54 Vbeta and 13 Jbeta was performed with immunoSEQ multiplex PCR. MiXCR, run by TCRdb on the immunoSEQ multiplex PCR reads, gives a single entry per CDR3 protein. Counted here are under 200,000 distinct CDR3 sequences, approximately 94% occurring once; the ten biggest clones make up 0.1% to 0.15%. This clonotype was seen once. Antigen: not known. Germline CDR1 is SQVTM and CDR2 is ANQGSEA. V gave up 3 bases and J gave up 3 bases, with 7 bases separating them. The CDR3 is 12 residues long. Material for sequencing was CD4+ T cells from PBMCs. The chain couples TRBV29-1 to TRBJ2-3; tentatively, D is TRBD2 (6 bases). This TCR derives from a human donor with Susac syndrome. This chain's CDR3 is CSVETRTDTQYF. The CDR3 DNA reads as TGCAGCGTTGAGACTAGAACAGATACGCAGTATTTT.